This entry is about one TCR beta chain. This CDR3 is built from 16 residues. Trimming at V came to 3 bases and at J to 7 bases, leaving 7 bases not matched to a gene. The germline CDR1 and CDR2 sequences are KGHSH and LQKENI. This sample stems from a study of blood T cell repertoires in COVID-19. The protocol was immunoSEQ multiplex PCR, while the TCRdb copy is restricted to in-frame clones and leaves out a portion. The repertoire has some 430,000 clones, 90% of them found once; the top ten carry roughly 0.66%. This TCR derives from a man aged 18 to 30 who had recovered from COVID-19. Sequenced material: PBMCs or T cells enriched from blood (not recorded which). The chain uses TRBV18 and TRBJ2-1, with TRBD1 identical over 12 bases. The CDR3 DNA sequence: TGTGCCAGCTCACCGGGGACAGGGGGCCGAGGGAATGAGCAGTTCTTC. Amino acid sequence: CASSPGTGGRGNEQFF. The full variable domain, rest sourced from reference TRBV18 and TRBJ2-1, is NAGVMQNPRHLVRRRGQEARLRCSPMKGHSHVYWYRQLPEEGLKFMVYLQKENIIDESGMPKERFSAEFPKEGPSILRIQQVVRGDSAAYFCASSPGTGGRGNEQFFGPGTRLTVL.